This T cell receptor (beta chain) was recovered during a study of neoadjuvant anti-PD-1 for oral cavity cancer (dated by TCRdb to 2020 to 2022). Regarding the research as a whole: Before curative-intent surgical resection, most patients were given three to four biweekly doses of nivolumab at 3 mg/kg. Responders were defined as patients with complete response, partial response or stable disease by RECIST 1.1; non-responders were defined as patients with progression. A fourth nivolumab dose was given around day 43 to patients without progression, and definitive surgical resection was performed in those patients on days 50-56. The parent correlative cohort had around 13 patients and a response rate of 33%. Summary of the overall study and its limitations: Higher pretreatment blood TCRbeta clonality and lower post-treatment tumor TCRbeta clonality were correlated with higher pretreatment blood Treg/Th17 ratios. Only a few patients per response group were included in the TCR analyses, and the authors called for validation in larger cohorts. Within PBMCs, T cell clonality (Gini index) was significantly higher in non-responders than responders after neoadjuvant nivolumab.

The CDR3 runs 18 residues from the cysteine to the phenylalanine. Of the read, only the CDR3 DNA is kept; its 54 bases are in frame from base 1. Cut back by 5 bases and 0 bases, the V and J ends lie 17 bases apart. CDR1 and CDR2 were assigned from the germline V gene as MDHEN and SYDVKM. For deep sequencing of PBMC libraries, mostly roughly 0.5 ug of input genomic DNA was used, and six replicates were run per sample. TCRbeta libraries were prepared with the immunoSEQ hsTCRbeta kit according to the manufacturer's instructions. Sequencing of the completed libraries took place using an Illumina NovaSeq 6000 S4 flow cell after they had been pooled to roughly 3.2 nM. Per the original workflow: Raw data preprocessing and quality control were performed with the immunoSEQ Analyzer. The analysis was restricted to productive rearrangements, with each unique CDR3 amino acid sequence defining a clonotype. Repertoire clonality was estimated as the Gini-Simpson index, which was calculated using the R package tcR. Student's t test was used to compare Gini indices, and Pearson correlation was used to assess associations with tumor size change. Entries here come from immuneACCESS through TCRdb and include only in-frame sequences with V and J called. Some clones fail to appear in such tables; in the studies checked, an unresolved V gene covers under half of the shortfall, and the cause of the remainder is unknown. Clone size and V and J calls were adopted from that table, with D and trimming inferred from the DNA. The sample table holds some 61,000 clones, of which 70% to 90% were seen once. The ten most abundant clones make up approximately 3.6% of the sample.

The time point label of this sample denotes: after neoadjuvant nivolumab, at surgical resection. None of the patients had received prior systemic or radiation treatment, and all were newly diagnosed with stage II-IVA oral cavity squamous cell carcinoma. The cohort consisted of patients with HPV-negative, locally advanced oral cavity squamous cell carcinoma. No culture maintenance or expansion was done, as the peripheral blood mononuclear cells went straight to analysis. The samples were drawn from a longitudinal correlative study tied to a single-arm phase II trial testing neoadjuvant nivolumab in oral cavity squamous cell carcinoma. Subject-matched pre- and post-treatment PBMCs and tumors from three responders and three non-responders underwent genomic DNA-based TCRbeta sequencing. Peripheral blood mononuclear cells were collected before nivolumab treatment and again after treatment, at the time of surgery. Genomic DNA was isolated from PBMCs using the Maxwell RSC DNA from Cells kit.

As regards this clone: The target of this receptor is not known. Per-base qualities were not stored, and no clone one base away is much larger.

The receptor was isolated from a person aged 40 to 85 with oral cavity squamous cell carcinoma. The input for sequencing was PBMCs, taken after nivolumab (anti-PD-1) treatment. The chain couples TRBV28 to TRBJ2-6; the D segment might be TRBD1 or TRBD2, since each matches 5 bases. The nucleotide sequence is TGTGCCAGCAGTCAGGCCGGGACCCCTATCTCTGGGGCCAACGTCCTGACTTTC. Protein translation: CASSQAGTPISGANVLTF.